This T cell receptor (beta chain) was retrieved from a study of CD8+ T cells in alopecia areata. TCR sequencing used cDNA made by reverse transcription of extracted RNA. Sequencing was performed with immunoSEQ multiplex PCR; in TCRdb, only in-frame clones are kept and a portion is missing. The sample lists 150,000 to 200,000 clones; about half were seen once. Indicated treatment: oral pan-JAK inhibitor, 5-10 mg twice daily. Regarding the study as a whole: On tofacitinib, scalp and blood still held many of the expanded lesional clones. Uncertainty remains about how baseline CD8+ expansion links to response, with one nonresponder. Scalp sample sequencing also detects resident alphabeta T cells of normal skin.

This CDR3 is built from 14 residues. V lost 1 base, J lost 5 bases, and 12 bases lay in between. In germline, CDR1 is SGHRS, CDR2 YFSETQ. This clone was recorded only once. Antigen unknown. This TCR was recovered from a human donor with alopecia areata. The rearrangement links TRBV5-1 to TRBJ2-5; D is undetermined. Specimen: CD8+ T cells sorted from blood, collected between weeks 51 and 54, from a patient treated with tofacitinib. The CDR3 coding sequence is TGCGCCAGCAGCTTGAAGGGAACCCGGGAGACCCAGTACTTC. This sequence encodes CASSLKGTRETQYF.